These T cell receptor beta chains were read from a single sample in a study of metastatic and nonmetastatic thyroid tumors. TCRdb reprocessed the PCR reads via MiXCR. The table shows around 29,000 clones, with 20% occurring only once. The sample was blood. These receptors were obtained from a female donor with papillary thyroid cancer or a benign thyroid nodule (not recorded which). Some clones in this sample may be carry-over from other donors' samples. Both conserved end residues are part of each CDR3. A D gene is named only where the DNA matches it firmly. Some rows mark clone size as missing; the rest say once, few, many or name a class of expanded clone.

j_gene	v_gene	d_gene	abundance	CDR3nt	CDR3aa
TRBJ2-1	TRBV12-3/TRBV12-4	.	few	TGTGCCAGCAGGAGGTTTCGGATATCTGACAATGAGCAGTTCTTC	CASRRFRISDNEQFF
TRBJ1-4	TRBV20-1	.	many	TGCAGTGCTAGGTGGGAGGAGGGTTCAACTAATGAAAAACTGTTTTTT	CSARWEEGSTNEKLFF
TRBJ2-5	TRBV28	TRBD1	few	TGTGCCAGCAGCCCAGGAATAGACAGGGAAGATACCCAGTACTTC	CASSPGIDREDTQYF
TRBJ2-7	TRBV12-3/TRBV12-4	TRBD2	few	TGTGCCAGCAGTTTTGGGACTAGCGGGGGAGAGCAGTACTTC	CASSFGTSGGEQYF
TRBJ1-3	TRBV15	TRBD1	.	TGTGCCACCAGCAGAGCAGGGGGCTCGTATGGAAACACCATATATTTT	CATSRAGGSYGNTIYF
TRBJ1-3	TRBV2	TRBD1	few	TGTGCCAGCAATAGGGACAGTGGAAACACCATATATTTT	CASNRDSGNTIYF
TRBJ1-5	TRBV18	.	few	TGTGCCAGCTCACCACCAGGAGGGGGCAATCAGCCCCAGCATTTT	CASSPPGGGNQPQHF
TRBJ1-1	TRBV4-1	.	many	TGCGCCAGCAGCCAAGAAAAACAGGTCGGGACTGAAGCTTTCTTT	CASSQEKQVGTEAFF
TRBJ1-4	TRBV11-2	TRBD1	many	TGTGCCAGCAGCCCGGACAGGGACAAACTGTTTTTT	CASSPDRDKLFF
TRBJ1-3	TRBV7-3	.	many	TGTGCCAGCAGCGAATCCGGGGGATTCGGAAACACCATATATTTT	CASSESGGFGNTIYF
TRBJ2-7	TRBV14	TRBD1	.	TGTGCCAGCAGCCACCTGGGACAGGGAGACTACGAGCAGTACTTC	CASSHLGQGDYEQYF
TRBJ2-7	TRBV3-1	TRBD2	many	TGTGCCAGCAGCAAGGGGACTAGCGGGGAGAGCTCCTACGAGCAGTACTTC	CASSKGTSGESSYEQYF
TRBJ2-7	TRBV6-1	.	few	TGTGCCAGCAGTGAAGTTAGGCTCGGGTATGGTGAGCAGTACTTC	CASSEVRLGYGEQYF
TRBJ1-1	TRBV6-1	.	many	TGTGCCAGCAGTGACGCCTTCGGAGCAAACACTGAAGCTTTCTTT	CASSDAFGANTEAFF
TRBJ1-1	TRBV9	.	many	TGTGCCAGCAGCGTAGTCGAGGGCACTGAAGCTTTCTTT	CASSVVEGTEAFF
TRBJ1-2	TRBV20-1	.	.	TGCAGTGCTAGAGATGGCGGGGGCTACGACTATGGCAACGGCTTC	CSARDGGGYDYGNGF
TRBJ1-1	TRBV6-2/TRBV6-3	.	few	TGTGCCAGCAGTTCCCCGGGTAGGGCGAACACTGAAGCTTTCTTT	CASSSPGRANTEAFF
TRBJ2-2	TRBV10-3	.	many	TGTGCCATCAGGGCAGGGCCAGACACCGGGGAGCTGTTTTTT	CAIRAGPDTGELFF
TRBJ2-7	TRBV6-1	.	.	TGTGCCAGCAGTAGGGGACTCTACGAGCAGTACTTC	CASSRGLYEQYF
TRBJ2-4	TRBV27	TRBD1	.	TGTGCCAGCAGTCGGGGGACAGGGAACAACATTCAGTACTTC	CASSRGTGNNIQYF
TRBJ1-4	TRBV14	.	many	TGTGCCAGCAGCCAACAGGGGACCCCTAATGAAAAACTGTTTTTT	CASSQQGTPNEKLFF
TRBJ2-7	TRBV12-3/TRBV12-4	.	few	TGTGCCAGCAGTGATCTCTCCTACGAGCAGTACTTC	CASSDLSYEQYF
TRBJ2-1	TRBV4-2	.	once	TGTGCCAGCAGCCAAGATGGCAGGGTGAATGAGCAATTCTTC	CASSQDGRVNEQFF
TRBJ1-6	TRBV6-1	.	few	TGTGCCAGCAGTGAAGGAGGGGGACCCTTAAATTCACCCCTCCACTTT	CASSEGGGPLNSPLHF
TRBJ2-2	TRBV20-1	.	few	TGCAGTGCTAGACATGGGGTTGAAACCGGGGAGCTGTTTTTT	CSARHGVETGELFF
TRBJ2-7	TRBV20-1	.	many	TGCAGTGCTAGCATGGACAGAAGGGCCTACGAGCAGTACTTC	CSASMDRRAYEQYF
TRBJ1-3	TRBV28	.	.	TGTGCCAGCAGTCTCCTGGGCAGCTCTGGAAACACCATATATTTT	CASSLLGSSGNTIYF